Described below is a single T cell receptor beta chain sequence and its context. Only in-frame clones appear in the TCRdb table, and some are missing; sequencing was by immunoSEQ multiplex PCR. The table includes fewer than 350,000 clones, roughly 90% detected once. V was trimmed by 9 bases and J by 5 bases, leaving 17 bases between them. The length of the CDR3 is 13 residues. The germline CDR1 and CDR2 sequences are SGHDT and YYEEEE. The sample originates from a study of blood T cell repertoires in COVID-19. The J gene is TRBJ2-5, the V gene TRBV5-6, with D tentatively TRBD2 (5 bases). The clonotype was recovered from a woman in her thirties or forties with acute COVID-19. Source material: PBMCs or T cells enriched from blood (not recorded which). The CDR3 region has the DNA TGTGCCACCCAGCGAGGGTTGGTGGAGACCCAGTACTTC. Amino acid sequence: CATQRGLVETQYF.